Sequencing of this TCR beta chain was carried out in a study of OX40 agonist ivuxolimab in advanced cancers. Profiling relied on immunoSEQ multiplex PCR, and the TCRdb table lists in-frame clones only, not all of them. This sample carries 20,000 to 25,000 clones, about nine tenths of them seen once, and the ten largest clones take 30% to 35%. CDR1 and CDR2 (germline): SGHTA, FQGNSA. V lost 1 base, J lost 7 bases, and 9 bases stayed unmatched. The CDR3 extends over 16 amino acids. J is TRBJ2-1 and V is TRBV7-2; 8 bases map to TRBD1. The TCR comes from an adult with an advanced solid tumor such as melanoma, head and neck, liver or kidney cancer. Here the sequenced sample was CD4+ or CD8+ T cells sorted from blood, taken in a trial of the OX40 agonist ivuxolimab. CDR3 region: CASSLDATGAWNEQFF. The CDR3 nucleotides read TGTGCCAGCAGCTTAGATGCGACAGGGGCGTGGAATGAGCAGTTCTTC.